Each of the 12 T cell receptor beta chains below was sequenced from the same sample in a study of response to subunit inactivated influenza vaccine. A single record per CDR3 protein comes from TCRdb applying MiXCR to the RT-PCR reads. The repertoire has some 300,000 distinct CDR3 sequences, roughly 22% of them found once; the top ten carry 9% to 12%. Sequenced material: PBMCs from blood, taken about 20 months after vaccination. The receptors stem from a man between 50 and 70 years old who received an inactivated influenza vaccine.

The chain uses TRBV5-1 and TRBJ1-1, with no clear D. Germline V gene sequence: CDR1 SGHRS, CDR2 YFSETQ. The CDR3 covers 16 residues. The V end lost 4 bases, the J end lost 2 bases, and 18 bases lay between the germline ends. DNA for the CDR3: TGCGCCAGCAGCCTCGGACCGCGTAGACTTAACACTGAAGCTTTCTTT. Translating gives CASSLGPRRLNTEAFF.

This clonotype was recorded only once. The chain has TRBV6-5 and TRBJ2-1; D perhaps matches TRBD2 (6 bases). The germline CDR1 and CDR2 sequences are MNHEY and SVGAGI. This CDR3 spans 15 amino acids. V was clipped by 4 bases and J by 6 bases, with 16 bases between them. The CDR3 nucleotides are TGTGCCAGCAGTTCCCGGACTAACTGCGGCAATGAGCAGTTCTTC. Encoded protein: CASSSRTNCGNEQFF.

In this sample, this clonotype turned up many times. The chain recombines TRBV20-1 with TRBJ1-5, with D unclear. Germline assignment: CDR1 DFQATT and CDR2 SNEGSKA (reference sequence). This CDR3 region has 14 residues. Trimming took off 2 bases at V and 0 bases at J, with 8 bases between the two ends. CDR3 nucleotide sequence: TGCAGTGCTAGAAATCTCGCTAGCAATCAGCCCCAGCATTTT. Translation: CSARNLASNQPQHF.

The sample holds a few counts of this clonotype. In DNA form, the CDR3 reads TGCAGTGCTAGTCCCCAGGGGGCGTCTAATGAAAAACTGTTTTTT. This encodes CSASPQGASNEKLFF. The chain employs TRBV20-1 and TRBJ1-4; TRBD1 aligns across 8 bases. CDR1 and CDR2 from the germline V gene are DFQATT and SNEGSKA (reference sequence). V shed 3 bases and J 3 bases; nucleotides not matched to a gene: 6. This CDR3 region has 15 residues.

The chain joins TRBV20-1 to TRBJ1-4; D not certain. CDR1 and CDR2 (germline): DFQATT, SNEGSKA (reference sequence). Trimming shortened V by 1 base and J by 5 bases, and 14 bases separated the two germline ends. CDR3 length: 15 residues. The CDR3 region is CSARGAKGANEKLFF. CDR3 bases: TGCAGTGCTAGAGGAGCGAAGGGCGCGAATGAAAAACTGTTTTTT.

This clonotype was seen only a few times. The gene calls are TRBV12-3 or TRBV12-4 and TRBJ2-7; 9 bases are a match to TRBD1. V gave up 5 bases and J gave up 5 bases; unmatched junction bases: 4. This CDR3 has 13 residues. CDR3 in amino acids: CASSHRDRDEQYF. CDR3 nucleotide sequence: TGTGCCAGCAGTCACCGGGACAGGGACGAGCAGTACTTC.

V is TRBV13 and J is TRBJ2-1; D might be TRBD2 (5 bases). V lost 2 bases, J lost 10 bases, and 12 bases lay in between. CDR3 length: 13 residues. CDR1 is PRHDT and CDR2 is FYEKMQ in the germline V gene (reference sequence). The CDR3 reads CASSLRGLEEQFF. CDR3 coding DNA: TGTGCCAGCAGCTTAAGAGGACTCGAGGAGCAGTTCTTC. The full variable domain, with the rest looked up from reference TRBV13 and TRBJ2-1, is AAGVIQSPRHLIKEKRETATLKCYPIPRHDTVYWYQQGPGQDPQFLISFYEKMQSDKGSIPDRFSAQQFSDYHSELNMSSLELGDSALYFCASSLRGLEEQFFGPGTRLTVL.

This chain uses TRBV27 with TRBJ1-4; D call uncertain. Between the trimmed V and J ends, which lost 4 bases and 6 bases, there was a span of 6 bases. CDR1 and CDR2 from the germline V gene are MNHEY and SMNVEV (reference sequence). This CDR3 contains 12 residues. The chain's CDR3 is CASSSLDEKLFF. CDR3 DNA sequence: TGTGCCAGCAGTTCGTTGGATGAAAAACTGTTTTTT.

This clonotype appeared a few times. V and J are TRBV11-2 and TRBJ1-1; no clear D gene. CDR1 is SGHAT and CDR2 is FQNNGV in the germline V gene. The V end was cut by 4 bases, the J end by 1 base, with 16 bases between. There are 16 residues in the CDR3. In DNA form, the CDR3 reads TGTGCCAGCAGCTCCCTAGTGGCCCGCTGGAACACTGAAGCTTTCTTT. Translation: CASSSLVARWNTEAFF.

The chain has TRBV7-3 and TRBJ2-1; D gene unclear. V lost 2 bases, J lost 5 bases, and 7 bases lay in between. The V gene's germline CDR1 is SGHTA and CDR2 FQGTGA. The CDR3 has 13 residues. The CDR3 region has the DNA TGTGCCAGCAGCTTATCAGGCCACAATGAGCAGTTCTTC. Translating gives CASSLSGHNEQFF.

This clonotype was observed a few times. The chain combines TRBV2 with TRBJ2-1, with a weak D call TRBD1 (6 bases). The V gene lost 6 bases and the J gene lost 6 bases, with 24 bases spanning the gap. The length of the CDR3 is 17 residues. Per the germline V gene, CDR1 is SNHLY and CDR2 is FYNNEI. In nucleotides, the CDR3 is TGTGCCAGCAGAGCTCAGAAATGGGGGCGGCTCGGCAATGAGCAGTTCTTC. It translates to CASRAQKWGRLGNEQFF.

The chain joins TRBV30 to TRBJ1-2, with a possible D match to TRBD1 (5 bases). CDR3 size: 12 residues. Germline V gives CDR1 GTSNPN, CDR2 SVGIG (reference sequence). V lost 3 bases and J lost 7, with 12 bases in between. The CDR3 is CAWSRQTGGYTF. The CDR3 DNA reads TGTGCCTGGAGCCGACAGACGGGTGGCTACACCTTC. The variable domain in full, with the rest retrieved from reference TRBV30 and TRBJ1-2, is SQTIHQWPATLVQPVGSPLSLECTVEGTSNPNLYWYRQAAGRGLQLLFYSVGIGQISSEVPQNLSASRPQDRQFILSSKKLLLSDSGFYLCAWSRQTGGYTFGSGTRLTVV.